These T cell receptor beta chains were read from a single sample in a study of persistence of HIV-infected CD4 T cells. Some clones are missing from TCRdb's copy, which holds only in-frame ones; the method was immunoSEQ multiplex PCR. The sample shows roughly 45,000 clones, around 89% of them seen only once. No antigen has been identified for these receptors. The material sequenced was CD4+ T cells sorted from PBMCs after approximately 19-hour stimulation, taken from a patient who received antiretroviral therapy. The receptor set was obtained from an adult man with HIV who was CMV-seropositive. Each CDR3 is given with its conserved first and last residue. A D gene is named only where the DNA matches it firmly. Expanded clones get a size class; other rows say once, few or many, or leave the size out.

V gene,J gene,D gene,clone size,CDR3 DNA,CDR3 protein
TRBV5-6,TRBJ1-1,.,.,TGTGCCAGCCGGTATCGTATGTTGAACACTGAAGCTTTCTTT,CASRYRMLNTEAFF
TRBV6-5,TRBJ2-7,.,.,TGTGCCAGCAGTTACTCGCAGGGTAGCTACGAGCAGTACTTC,CASSYSQGSYEQYF
TRBV10-3,TRBJ2-2,TRBD1,.,TGTGCCATCAGTGCGGACAGGGGGCGAAACACCGGGGAGCTGTTTTTT,CAISADRGRNTGELFF
TRBV6-6,TRBJ1-3,.,once,TGTGCCAGCAGCGAATCAGCTCACTCTGGAAACACCATATATTTT,CASSESAHSGNTIYF
TRBV24-1,TRBJ2-2,TRBD1,few,TGTGCCACCAAGGGACAGGGGAGGAGCGGGGAGCTGTTTTTT,CATKGQGRSGELFF
TRBV19,TRBJ1-3,.,few,TGTGCCAGTACCATCCAGGGAGGATTAGGAAACACCATATATTTT,CASTIQGGLGNTIYF
TRBV18,TRBJ2-5,.,.,TGTGCCAGCTCATCCCAGGGGCACGAGACCCAGTACTTC,CASSSQGHETQYF
TRBV2,TRBJ2-1,TRBD1,.,TGTGCCAGCAGTGAGACAGGGGCGAGGGGTAATGAGCAGTTCTTC,CASSETGARGNEQFF
TRBV5-6,TRBJ1-1,.,.,TGTGCCAGCAGCTTCGGGGTTGCCGGGACTGAAGCTTTCTTT,CASSFGVAGTEAFF
TRBV7-8,TRBJ1-3,.,few,TGTGCCAGCAGTTTGCAGACGGTCTCTGGAAACACCATATATTTT,CASSLQTVSGNTIYF
TRBV2,TRBJ2-7,TRBD1,.,TGTGCCAGCAGTGAAGCCAACAGGGGATCCTACGAGCAGTACTTC,CASSEANRGSYEQYF
TRBV28,TRBJ2-3,.,.,TGTGCCACCAAGGGTTCAGATACGCAGTATTTT,CATKGSDTQYF
TRBV5-4,TRBJ1-2,TRBD1,.,TGTGCCAGCAGCTTCGGACAGGAGGATGGCTACACCTTC,CASSFGQEDGYTF
TRBV2,TRBJ1-5,.,.,TGTGCCAGCAGAGGGGACTGGAATCAGCCCCAGCATTTT,CASRGDWNQPQHF
TRBV10-2,TRBJ2-3,.,.,TGCGCCAGCAGTGATCCCGGGTTCAAGCCAGATACGCAGTATTTT,CASSDPGFKPDTQYF
TRBV6-5,TRBJ1-1,TRBD1,.,TGTGCCAGCAGCCTACAGGGGATCCCACTGAAGGAGGCTTTCTTT,CASSLQGIPLKEAFF
TRBV28,TRBJ2-1,TRBD2,.,TGTGCCAGCAGTATCAGACTAGCGGGGGGGCAGGGTGAGTTCTTC,CASSIRLAGGQGEFF
TRBV6-1,TRBJ1-1,.,once,TGTGCCAGCAGTGAAGCATGGGGGATCACTGAAGCTTTCTTT,CASSEAWGITEAFF
TRBV3-1/TRBV3-2,TRBJ2-2,TRBD1,few,TGTGCCAGCAGCCAATATAGGGACAGGGCGAACACCGGGGAGCTGTTTTTT,CASSQYRDRANTGELFF
TRBV7-2,TRBJ2-1,.,.,TGTGCCAGCAGCCTCTCCTCCGGGGGCGCCTACAATGAGCAGTTCTTC,CASSLSSGGAYNEQFF
TRBV24-1,TRBJ1-2,.,.,TGTGCCACCAGTGCTACCTATCCGGGACGGAGAAACTATGGCTACACCTTC,CATSATYPGRRNYGYTF
TRBV13,TRBJ1-6,TRBD1,.,TGTGCCAGCAGGAACAGGGGAAGCTCCTATAATTCACCCCTCCACTTT,CASRNRGSSYNSPLHF
TRBV6-5,TRBJ2-7,TRBD2,.,TGTGCCAGCAGGGCGGGGGAGACCACCTACGAGCAGTACTTC,CASRAGETTYEQYF
TRBV4-1,TRBJ1-6,TRBD1,.,TGCGCCAGCAGCCAAGATCGGACAGGGTTATACTCACCCCTCCACTTT,CASSQDRTGLYSPLHF
TRBV5-1,TRBJ1-2,TRBD1,once,TGCGCCAGCAGCCGGGACAGCGCTAACTATGGCTACACCTTC,CASSRDSANYGYTF
TRBV6-2/TRBV6-3,TRBJ2-3,TRBD1,.,TGTGCCAGCAGTGCGCGCGGGACAGGGGACGCAGATACGCAGTATTTT,CASSARGTGDADTQYF
TRBV10-3,TRBJ1-5,.,.,TGTGCCATCAGTGAGTATGAGGCCCAGCCCCAGCATTTT,CAISEYEAQPQHF
TRBV27,TRBJ2-2,.,.,TGTGCCAGCAGTTCGGGACAGAACACCGGGGAGCTGTTTTTT,CASSSGQNTGELFF
TRBV10-3,TRBJ1-1,.,.,TGTGCCATCAGCGGGACGACGAACACTGAAGCTTTCTTT,CAISGTTNTEAFF
TRBV2,TRBJ2-3,TRBD2,once,TGTGCCAGCAGTGAACGGTCTAGCGGGAGTAGAGGTACGCAGTATTTT,CASSERSSGSRGTQYF
TRBV9,TRBJ1-2,TRBD1,.,TGTGCCAGCAGCGTTACGCCGGGACAGGGTGTGAGTGGCTACACCTTC,CASSVTPGQGVSGYTF
TRBV28,TRBJ2-2,TRBD2,.,TGTGCCAGCAGTTTATGGGGCCCCGGGACTAGCGGGGGTTACGGGGAGCTGTTTTTT,CASSLWGPGTSGGYGELFF
TRBV7-8,TRBJ1-5,.,.,TGTGCCAGCAGCTTAGGCGGGATGCCGCCCCAGCATTTT,CASSLGGMPPQHF